Listed here are 13 T cell receptor beta chains from one sample, sequenced in a study of shared clonotypes between healthy human individuals. The naive CD8 fraction comprised CD45RO-negative cells positively selected for CCR7 and excluded terminally differentiated effector memory CD45RA+ cells. This table comes from immunoSEQ multiplex PCR, and its TCRdb copy is limited to in-frame clones, with some not included. This sample yields around 2.1 million clones, of which about 93% are seen a single time; roughly 1.8% belongs to the top ten. The sequencing sample was made of naive CD8+ T cells from PBMCs. The receptor source for this set is a man between 18 and 29 years old in good health. Some clones in this sample may be carry-over from other donors' samples.

The J gene is TRBJ2-1, the V gene TRBV9, with no clear D. CDR1 and CDR2 from the germline V gene are SGDLS and YYNGEE. Trimming took off 5 bases at V and 8 bases at J, with 20 bases between the two ends. This CDR3 is built from 15 residues. CDR3 in DNA: TGTGCCAGCAGAAGGAGTGGGTCCTCCCCAGATGAGCAGTTCTTC. It specifies CASRRSGSSPDEQFF.

The chain carries TRBV7-9 and TRBJ2-1, with D possibly called TRBD1 or TRBD2 (5 bases each). Trimming took 5 bases from V and 2 from J, leaving 19 bases between them. Germline-derived CDR1 and CDR2 are SEHNR and FQNEAQ (reference sequence). The CDR3 runs to 17 residues. The CDR3 DNA reads as TGTGCCAGCAGCCCACCACGGGCAGGGAGAGCCTACAATGAGCAGTTCTTC. It yields the protein CASSPPRAGRAYNEQFF.

This chain connects TRBV28 to TRBJ2-3, with TRBD2 identical over 14 bases. Per the germline V gene, CDR1 is MDHEN and CDR2 is SYDVKM. J gave up 0 bases and V 2 bases, and 4 bases lay outside the gene matches. The CDR3 loop spans 18 amino acids. The CDR3 DNA reads as TGTGCCAGCAGTTTAACGACTAGCGGGAGGGGCAGCACAGATACGCAGTATTTT. Protein sequence: CASSLTTSGRGSTDTQYF.

The genes are TRBV19 and TRBJ1-5; D gene ambiguous. Deletions cut 5 bases from V and 2 bases from J, with 10 bases between. CDR3 length equals 14 residues. CDR1 and CDR2 from the germline V gene are LNHDA and SQIVND (reference sequence). In DNA, the CDR3 is TGTGCCAGTAGTGGCTTTGTGGGCAATCAGCCCCAGCATTTT. Amino acids: CASSGFVGNQPQHF.

The CDR3 loop is CASSLIGTGPYEQYF. The DNA for the CDR3 is TGTGCCAGCAGCTTGATTGGGACTGGACCCTACGAGCAGTACTTC. V is TRBV5-8 and J is TRBJ2-7; TRBD2 might be the D (6 bases). The ends were cut back, 1 base at V and 2 bases at J, with 13 bases in the middle. Germline CDR1 SGHTS, CDR2 YDEGEE. The CDR3 is made up of 15 amino acids. Full variable domain (remainder filled in from reference TRBV5-8 and TRBJ2-7): EAGVTQSPTHLIKTRGQQATLRCSPISGHTSVYWYQQALGLGLQFLLWYDEGEERNRGNFPPRFSGRQFPNYSSELNVNALELEDSALYLCASSLIGTGPYEQYFGPGTRLTVT.

This clone was counted once. Other nucleotide sequences in the sample specify the same CDR3. The chain recombines TRBV27 with TRBJ2-3; D unclear. CDR3 length equals 12 residues. V lost 6 bases and J 0 bases, leaving 4 bases between the germline ends. Germline CDR1 MNHEY, CDR2 SMNVEV (reference sequence). CDR3: CASSPSTDTQYF. The CDR3 DNA is TGTGCCAGCAGCCCCAGCACAGATACGCAGTATTTT.

This clone was observed once. The rearrangement links TRBV9 to TRBJ1-2; D is unresolved. V lost 0 bases and J lost 4, with 19 bases in between. The CDR3 contains 17 residues. Germline values: CDR1 SGDLS, CDR2 YYNGEE. CDR3 DNA: TGTGCCAGCAGCGTAGGGGTTGGAGGAGGGAGGGTCTATGGCTACACCTTC. Amino acids: CASSVGVGGGRVYGYTF.

J is TRBJ2-7 and V is TRBV5-4; 8 bases fit TRBD1. Germline V lookup: CDR1 SGHNT, CDR2 YYREEE (reference sequence). Unmatched junction bases numbered 12, after V lost 4 bases and J lost 0 bases. The CDR3 runs to 17 residues. The CDR3, as DNA: TGTGCCAGCAGCCTACCGACAGGGGTGGAAAGCTCCTACGAGCAGTACTTC. It specifies CASSLPTGVESSYEQYF.

The chain links TRBV7-9 to TRBJ2-7; 8 bases are shared with TRBD1. Germline lookup yields CDR1 SEHNR and CDR2 FQNEAQ (reference sequence). CDR3 size: 15 residues. With 4 bases clipped from V and 1 base from J, the junction kept 6 bases outside the gene matches. CDR3 loop: CASSSLGTGSYEQYF. As DNA, the CDR3 is TGTGCCAGCAGCTCCCTCGGGACAGGTTCCTACGAGCAGTACTTC.

The chain combines TRBV28 with TRBJ2-7; D possibly corresponds to TRBD1 (5 bases). This CDR3 comprises 14 residues. Looked up from germline, CDR1 is MDHEN and CDR2 is SYDVKM. Trimming stripped 4 bases from V and 3 bases from J, with 13 bases between. CDR3 region: CASSSNRQLYEQYF. CDR3 coding DNA: TGTGCCAGCAGTTCCAATCGACAGCTCTACGAGCAGTACTTC.

This chain uses TRBV10-2 with TRBJ2-7, with 10 nucleotides matching TRBD1. Germline values: CDR1 WSHSY, CDR2 SAAADI. The J segment lost 4 bases and the V segment lost 2 bases, leaving 5 bases of the junction unmatched. The CDR3 spans 15 residues. The CDR3 here is CASSEGTGAGYEQYF. The CDR3 bases are TGCGCCAGCAGTGAGGGGACAGGGGCAGGGTACGAGCAGTACTTC.

The chain has TRBV7-9 and TRBJ1-2; D remains unclear. The CDR3 sequence is 16 residues long. Trimming removed 2 bases at V and 6 bases at J, with 19 bases between. Germline CDR1 SEHNR, CDR2 FQNEAQ (reference sequence). The chain's CDR3 is CASSLIPVPAVDGYTF. The CDR3 nucleotides are TGTGCCAGCAGCTTAATTCCAGTGCCGGCTGTAGATGGCTACACCTTC.

The chain uses TRBV6-5 and TRBJ2-7; 7 bases are a match to TRBD2. V was clipped by 7 bases and J by 4 bases; unmatched bases: 13. The CDR3 loop spans 15 amino acids. Germline CDR1 is MNHEY and CDR2 is SVGAGI. The CDR3 loop reads CASKESLSSGYEQYF. In nucleotides, the CDR3 is TGTGCCAGCAAAGAATCGTTGTCTAGCGGATACGAGCAGTACTTC.